This T cell receptor beta chain is from a study of T cell responses to AZD1222 COVID-19 vaccine. Study-level findings and limits: Among the donors, most were white British and more were female, and clonal diversity was possibly underestimated.

With regard to this clone: Its cognate antigen is unknown.

From germline, CDR1 is SGHAT and CDR2 FQNNGV. V dropped 0 bases and J dropped 1 base, with 10 bases sitting between them. The CDR3 spans 15 residues. Method: immunoSEQ multiplex PCR; TCRdb's copy keeps in-frame clones and lacks some. The sample has 90,000 to 120,000 clones; about 90% are singletons. This sample comprised peripheral blood, obtained on day 0 of AZD1222 vaccination. This receptor was identified in an adult in good health. V is TRBV11-2 and J is TRBJ2-7, with D tentatively TRBD2 (5 bases). This CDR3 reads CASSLDRGTSYEQYF. Here the CDR3 DNA reads TGTGCCAGCAGCTTAGATCGGGGTACTTCCTACGAGCAGTACTTC.